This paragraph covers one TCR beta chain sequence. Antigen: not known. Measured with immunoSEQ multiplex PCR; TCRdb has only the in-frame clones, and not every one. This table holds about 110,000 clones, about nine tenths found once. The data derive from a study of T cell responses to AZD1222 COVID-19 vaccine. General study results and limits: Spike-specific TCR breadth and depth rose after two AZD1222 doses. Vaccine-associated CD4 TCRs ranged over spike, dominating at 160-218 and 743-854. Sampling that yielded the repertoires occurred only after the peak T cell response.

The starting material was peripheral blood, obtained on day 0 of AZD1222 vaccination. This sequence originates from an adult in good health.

The CDR3: CASSYVVRTRDEQYF. The CDR3 coding sequence is TGTGCCAGCAGTTATGTGGTGAGGACGAGGGACGAGCAGTACTTC. V and J are TRBV6-6 and TRBJ2-7; TRBD2 is a possible D gene (5 bases). Deletions cut 3 bases from V and 5 bases from J, with 17 bases between. The CDR3 is 15 residues long. Germline-derived CDR1 and CDR2 are MNHNY and SVGAGI (reference sequence).